A selection of T cell receptor beta chains follows, all from one sample in a study of blood T cells in healthy people across ages. TCRdb independently ran MiXCR on the 5' RACE reads; one entry per CDR3 protein. This sample has 660,000 or so distinct CDR3 sequences, with about 54% found just once. Sequences were obtained from blood. Receptor source: a man aged 55 to 70 in good health. The CDR3 runs from the conserved cysteine through the conserved F or W. D genes are given only for firm matches. Expanded clones are given a class, and other clones once, few, many or no size at all.

V	J	D	size	CDR3	DNA
TRBV3-1	TRBJ1-5	.	.	CASSQDGGRGNQPQHF	TGTGCCAGCAGCCAAGATGGAGGGCGCGGAAATCAGCCCCAGCATTTT
TRBV28	TRBJ1-2	.	.	CASLKASNYGYTF	TGTGCCAGTTTGAAGGCCTCTAACTATGGCTACACCTTC
TRBV7-2	TRBJ2-7	.	many	CASSPQRYEQYF	TGTGCCAGCAGCCCACAGCGCTACGAGCAGTACTTC
TRBV15	TRBJ2-1	TRBD1	many	CATSREQRQGVDEQFF	TGTGCCACCAGCAGAGAGCAACGACAGGGCGTCGATGAGCAGTTCTTC
TRBV12-3/TRBV12-4	TRBJ2-5	TRBD2	.	CASSLEGLAQETQYF	TGTGCCAGCAGTTTAGAGGGACTAGCCCAAGAGACCCAGTACTTC
TRBV29-1	TRBJ2-2	.	few	CSVEDQGRPRELFF	TGCAGCGTTGAGGATCAGGGTAGGCCCCGGGAGCTGTTTTTT
TRBV2	TRBJ2-7	.	once	CASSVDQSSYNEQYF	TGTGCCAGCAGTGTGGACCAGAGCTCCTACAATGAGCAGTACTTC
TRBV3-1	TRBJ2-7	.	few	CASSQGPSSYNEQYF	TGTGCCAGCAGCCAGGGCCCGAGCTCCTACAATGAGCAGTACTTC
TRBV24-1	TRBJ2-5	TRBD1	.	CATSDFWATGGQETQYF	TGTGCCACCAGTGATTTTTGGGCGACAGGGGGCCAAGAGACCCAGTACTTC
TRBV18	TRBJ1-1	.	few	CASSPLGLGTEAFF	TGTGCCAGCTCACCACTGGGCCTGGGGACTGAAGCTTTCTTT
TRBV2	TRBJ1-6	.	few	CASRPGGRSNLSPLHF	TGTGCCAGCAGACCCGGGGGACGGTCAAATTTGTCACCCCTCCACTTT
TRBV5-1	TRBJ2-7	TRBD2	.	CASSLEAGGSYEQYF	TGCGCCAGCAGCTTGGAGGCGGGGGGCTCCTACGAGCAGTACTTC
TRBV4-1	TRBJ2-7	.	few	CASSRRGDRDYEQYF	TGCGCCAGCAGCCGTCGGGGAGACAGAGACTACGAGCAGTACTTC
TRBV7-2	TRBJ2-1	.	.	CASSSIAAYNEQFF	TGTGCCAGCAGCTCGATCGCGGCTTACAATGAGCAGTTCTTC
TRBV27	TRBJ2-5	TRBD2	once	CASRLFGGGASETQYF	TGTGCCAGCAGGTTATTCGGCGGGGGGGCGAGTGAGACCCAGTACTTC
TRBV4-2	TRBJ2-1	TRBD2	.	CASSQEGGGPGREQFF	TGTGCCAGCAGCCAAGAGGGCGGGGGGCCAGGTAGGGAGCAGTTCTTC
TRBV27	TRBJ1-6	.	.	CASSRTDNNSPLHF	TGTGCCAGCAGTCGGACAGATAATAATTCACCCCTCCACTTT
TRBV20-1	TRBJ1-1	.	.	CSASGEYTEAFF	TGCAGTGCTTCAGGGGAGTACACTGAAGCTTTCTTT
TRBV7-2	TRBJ2-5	.	few	CASSLAVRETQYF	TGTGCCAGCAGCTTAGCGGTTCGGGAGACCCAGTACTTC
TRBV7-2	TRBJ1-2	TRBD1	.	CASSPMTGRGGGYTF	TGTGCCAGCAGCCCGATGACAGGGCGCGGGGGTGGCTACACCTTC
TRBV7-9	TRBJ2-1	.	.	CASSPRRGAGWGEQFF	TGTGCCAGCAGTCCCCGCAGGGGTGCCGGTTGGGGGGAGCAGTTCTTC
TRBV7-2	TRBJ2-7	TRBD2	.	CASSISGGPYNEQYF	TGTGCCAGCAGCATTAGCGGGGGGCCCTACAATGAGCAGTACTTC
TRBV2	TRBJ2-1	TRBD2	.	CASSGTSGGEQFF	TGTGCCAGCTCCGGGACTAGCGGCGGTGAGCAGTTCTTC
TRBV10-3	TRBJ2-3	.	.	CAISGQDTQYF	TGTGCCATCTCCGGGCAGGATACGCAGTATTTT
TRBV4-1	TRBJ1-2	.	.	CASSQDHGTSYGYTF	TGCGCCAGCAGCCAAGACCACGGGACGTCCTATGGCTACACCTTC
TRBV12-3/TRBV12-4	TRBJ2-1	TRBD1	many	CASRRDRDLNEQFF	TGTGCCAGCAGAAGGGACAGGGATCTCAATGAGCAGTTCTTC
TRBV18	TRBJ2-7	TRBD2	.	CASSAGGASYEQYF	TGTGCCAGCTCAGCCGGGGGGGCGTCCTACGAGCAGTACTTC